This T cell receptor beta chain was captured in a study of beta chain features in type 1 diabetes. About the research overall: Across all samples, fewer than 120,000,000 sorted cells were examined.

Reverse transcribing all isolated RNA meant expressed TCRB transcripts were sequenced. The assay was immunoSEQ multiplex PCR, and TCRdb's table has in-frame clones only and misses some. This sample carries about 140,000 clones, less than 11% of them seen once, and the ten largest clones take 1.3%. V lost 3 bases and J lost 11, with 13 bases in between. CDR3 length equals 13 residues. Germline V CDR1 and CDR2: KGHSH, LQKENI. The chain uses TRBV18 and TRBJ1-4; D gene uncertain. The sequence was collected from a man younger than 30 in good health. The sample was naive CD4+ T cells from blood. DNA of the CDR3: TGTGCCAGCTCACCGGAAACACGGGTGAAACTGTTTTTT. Its protein product is CASSPETRVKLFF.